One T cell receptor (beta chain) is described in this entry. The data originate from a study of blood T cell repertoires in COVID-19. Looking at the study overall: Material from acute and convalescent COVID-19 was sourced from the United States, Italy and Spain.

The repertoire was sequenced with immunoSEQ multiplex PCR; TCRdb's copy has only in-frame clones and lacks some. The data contain about 420,000 clones, 80% to 90% of them singletons. Trimming removed 3 bases from V and 9 bases from J, with 9 bases in between. The CDR3 consists of 13 residues. The V gene's germline CDR1 is MNHEY and CDR2 SMNVEV (reference sequence). The specimen was peripheral blood. The TCR sequence derives from a man aged 18 to 30 with COVID-19, enrolled during active disease. This chain uses TRBV27 with TRBJ1-6, with D unresolved. For the CDR3, the DNA is TGTGCCAGCAGTTTCGCAGGTTTTTCACCCCTCCACTTT. It yields the protein CASSFAGFSPLHF.